These T cell receptor beta chains were read from a single sample in a study of shared clonotypes between healthy human individuals. Produced via immunoSEQ multiplex PCR; TCRdb's table is partial and in-frame only. Among roughly 400,000 clones listed, 96% were seen once. Specimen: memory CD8+ T cells sorted from blood. The receptor source for this set is a man between 25 and 39 years old in good health. The CDR3 runs from the conserved cysteine through the conserved F or W. The order of the fields is clone size, J gene, CDR3 length, V gene, D gene, CDR3 DNA, CDR3 protein. A D gene is named only where the DNA matches it firmly. Size is omitted from some rows. Given values are once, few, many or a class for expanded clones.

NA,TRBJ2-7,14,TRBV21-1,NA,TGTGCCAGCAGCAAAGTTGAGACTGCCTACGAGCAGTACTTC,CASSKVETAYEQYF
NA,TRBJ2-7,14,TRBV10-3,NA,TGTGCCATCAGTGAGTCGAAGGTAGTCTACGAGCAGTACTTC,CAISESKVVYEQYF
NA,TRBJ2-2,22,TRBV28,TRBD2,TGTGCCAGCCGACCCTGGGAGGACAGCGAGAGACTAGCGGGAGGGCCCCCCGGGGAGCTGTTTTTT,CASRPWEDSERLAGGPPGELFF
NA,TRBJ2-2,13,TRBV2,NA,TGTGCCAGCAGTGGTTCGGGAACCGGGGAGCTGTTTTTT,CASSGSGTGELFF
NA,TRBJ1-2,15,TRBV28,TRBD1,TGTGCCAGCAGTTCCGCGGGGACAGGGGCCTATGGCTACACCTTC,CASSSAGTGAYGYTF
once,TRBJ1-1,13,TRBV29-1,NA,TGCAGCGTTGAAGGGGACAAGAACACTGAAGCTTTCTTT,CSVEGDKNTEAFF
NA,TRBJ2-7,13,TRBV29-1,TRBD1,TGCAGCGTTGAAGGGCGGACAGGAAACGAGCAGTACTTC,CSVEGRTGNEQYF
NA,TRBJ2-7,13,TRBV7-8,NA,TGTGCCAGCAGCTTAGCTAGGGTCAACGAGCAGTACTTC,CASSLARVNEQYF
once,TRBJ1-3,16,TRBV12-5,NA,TGTGCTAGTGGTTTAGGCCCCCTAAGCTCTGGAAACACCATATATTTT,CASGLGPLSSGNTIYF
NA,TRBJ2-2,15,TRBV4-2,NA,TGTGCCAGCAGCCATATAGGGTTGAGCACCGGGGAGCTGTTTTTT,CASSHIGLSTGELFF
NA,TRBJ2-2,15,TRBV2,NA,TGTGCCAGCAGTGATCCGGGTTCGAACACCGGGGAGCTGTTTTTT,CASSDPGSNTGELFF
NA,TRBJ2-7,15,TRBV7-3,TRBD1,TGTGCCAGCAGCCTAGACAGGGGAGAAGTTTACGAGCAGTACTTC,CASSLDRGEVYEQYF
NA,TRBJ2-7,15,TRBV6-6,NA,TGTGCCAGCAGTTACGATTCGCTTTTACTGGACAGTCCGTACTTC,CASSYDSLLLDSPYF
NA,TRBJ2-7,15,TRBV11-2,TRBD2,TGTGCCAGCAGCGCCCGACTAGCAAAATCCTACGAGCAGTACTTC,CASSARLAKSYEQYF
NA,TRBJ2-7,16,TRBV11-2,TRBD2,TGTGCCAGCAGCTTAGATCCTAGCGGGAGAAACGACGAGCAGTACTTC,CASSLDPSGRNDEQYF
NA,TRBJ1-1,11,TRBV10-1,NA,TGCGCCAGCAGCCCGGCGGTCCAAGCTTTCTTT,CASSPAVQAFF
NA,TRBJ1-4,15,TRBV5-1,TRBD1,TGCGCCAGCAGGAGTACGGACAGGCCTAATGAAAAACTGTTTTTT,CASRSTDRPNEKLFF
NA,TRBJ2-7,11,TRBV20-1,TRBD2,TGCAGTGCTGGGACTAGCTACGAGCAGTACTTC,CSAGTSYEQYF
once,TRBJ1-2,15,TRBV7-9,TRBD1,TGTGCCAGCAGCCGCAAGGGGGCGCTTGACTATGGCTACACCTTC,CASSRKGALDYGYTF
NA,TRBJ2-5,12,TRBV6-5,NA,TGTGCCAGCGGGTACACCCAAGAGACCCAGTACTTC,CASGYTQETQYF
NA,TRBJ2-6,14,TRBV7-3,NA,TGTGCCAGCAGCTTACAGGGTGGGGCCAACGTCCTGACTTTC,CASSLQGGANVLTF
once,TRBJ2-1,15,TRBV6-5,NA,TGTGCCAGCAGTTACTCTAAGCGTCCCTACAATGAGCAGTTCTTC,CASSYSKRPYNEQFF
NA,TRBJ2-7,13,TRBV27,TRBD1,TGTGCCAGCAGTTGGGACAGAGGCTACGAGCAGTACTTC,CASSWDRGYEQYF
NA,TRBJ2-7,12,TRBV5-1,NA,TGCGCCAGCAGCTTGGCTCCCTACGAGCAGTACTTC,CASSLAPYEQYF
NA,TRBJ2-5,8,TRBV20-1,NA,TGCAGTGCGGAGACCCAGTACTTC,CSAETQYF
NA,TRBJ2-2,15,TRBV2,NA,TGTGCCAGCAGTGGACAGGTCCTTACTACCGGGGAGCTGTTTTTT,CASSGQVLTTGELFF
NA,TRBJ2-3,16,TRBV7-9,TRBD2,TGTGCCAGCAGCTTAAGACTAGCGGGTTTCACAGATACGCAGTATTTT,CASSLRLAGFTDTQYF
NA,TRBJ2-7,14,TRBV5-1,TRBD1,TGCGCCAGCAGCTTGACTCAGGGGGTTTACGAGCAGTACTTC,CASSLTQGVYEQYF
NA,TRBJ2-5,14,TRBV19,NA,TGTGCCAGTAGTCCGAGTTCAGTCCAAGAGACCCAGTACTTC,CASSPSSVQETQYF
NA,TRBJ2-7,13,TRBV25-1,NA,TGTGCCAGCAGTGAATTCGGGTCTTACGAGCAGTACTTC,CASSEFGSYEQYF
once,TRBJ1-5,13,TRBV30,NA,TGTGCCTGGAGTGGAGGCCTCAATCAGCCCCAGCATTTT,CAWSGGLNQPQHF
NA,TRBJ2-3,11,TRBV10-3,NA,TGTGCCATCAGTGGGACAGATACGCAGTATTTT,CAISGTDTQYF
NA,TRBJ2-7,15,TRBV5-1,NA,TGCGCCAGCAGCTTGTCTCCAGGATTAACCTACGAGCAGTACTTC,CASSLSPGLTYEQYF
NA,TRBJ2-7,16,TRBV7-8,NA,TGTGCCAGCAGCTGGATACCGGGACGGCTTTCCTACGAGCAGTACTTC,CASSWIPGRLSYEQYF
NA,TRBJ2-7,14,TRBV4-2,TRBD2,TGTGCCAGCAGCCAAACTAGCGGGAGGTACGAGCAGTACTTC,CASSQTSGRYEQYF
once,TRBJ2-7,14,TRBV28,TRBD2,TGTGCCAGCACCTTAGCGGGAGGGTTGGAACAGCAGTACTTC,CASTLAGGLEQQYF
NA,TRBJ2-1,14,TRBV9,TRBD1,TGTGCCAGCAGCGTAGGGACAGGGGGCAATGAGCAGTTCTTC,CASSVGTGGNEQFF
NA,TRBJ2-7,15,TRBV18,TRBD2,TGTGCCAGCTCACCCGTGACTAGCGGGGTGTCCGAGCAGTACTTC,CASSPVTSGVSEQYF